This TCR beta chain stems from a study of blood T cell repertoires in COVID-19. Study information: Material from acute and convalescent COVID-19 was sourced from the United States, Italy and Spain.

The length of the CDR3 is 14 residues. V shed 6 bases and J shed 3 bases, with 12 bases lying between them. CDR1 is SEHNR and CDR2 is FQNEAQ in the germline V gene (reference sequence). Only a few counts were recorded for this clone. Some clones are missing from TCRdb's copy, which holds only in-frame ones; the method was immunoSEQ multiplex PCR. The repertoire holds 40,000 to 45,000 clones, with about nine tenths as singletons. The chain is built from TRBV7-9 and TRBJ1-5, with D tentatively TRBD1 (6 bases). This receptor was obtained from a man in his fifties or sixties with active COVID-19. The sequenced sample consisted of peripheral blood. CDR3 sequence (DNA): TGTGCCAGCAGTTTCGGACAGTCCAATCAGCCCCAGCATTTT. Translated: CASSFGQSNQPQHF.